This T cell receptor (beta chain) appears in the sequencing data of a study of T cell clonotyping in hematopoietic cell transplantation (dated by TCRdb to 2020 to 2022). For context, the study as a whole: Pretransplant recipient samples were obtained after cytoreduction. A total of 110 to 150 blood samples were collected in the study from about 40 consecutive transplant recipients and their related donors. Patient recruitment ran from September 2015 to January 2017, and follow-up continued until late 2020 or death.

The sample's time point label is to be understood as: recipient sample about 28 days before transplant, after cytoreduction. Recipient blood was collected about 28 days before transplant and at days 30, 100 and 180 after transplant. Using Nuclei Lysis Solution, genomic DNA was extracted from unfractionated peripheral blood mononuclear cells that were either fresh or cryopreserved. Broader findings and caveats from the paper: Just a small fraction of recipient repertoires overlapped with donor repertoires, and more than 97% appeared de novo at the given depth. The sample size was limited, and CD4 and CD8 repertoire contributions could not be separated because cells were not sorted. After transplant, TCR diversity in recipients dropped, and pathologically expanded clonotypes climbed progressively between day 30 and day 180. Inverse Simpson Index values from donors and from recipients before transplant predicted broader TCR repertoire diversity after transplant.

A word on this clone: Its antigen target is currently unknown. No much larger clonotype is one base removed from it; base qualities were not supplied.

The CDR3, cysteine through phenylalanine, is 15 amino acids long. Just the 45-base CDR3 DNA is kept, in frame starting at base 1. Trimming at the junction amounts to 0 bases on V and 0 bases on J, and the germline ends lie 9 bases apart. CDR1 and CDR2 are drawn from the germline V gene: SGHTS, YDEGEE. With the immunoSEQ assay, which is a bias-controlled multiplex PCR relying on V- and J-specific primers, TCR beta CDR3 regions were amplified from genomic DNA. A second PCR step added a proprietary barcode and Illumina adapter sequences to the CDR3 amplicons. CDR3 libraries were sequenced on an Illumina MiSeq instrument. The original methods were these. Export and quality control were performed with immunoSEQ Analyzer 3.0, and downstream analyses were performed with R Bioconductor and Immunarch. Only productive rearrangements in the normalized downsampled data set were used to calculate repertoire metrics. Pathologically expanded clonotypes were defined as those larger than 5 templates in the normalized cohort. The Inverse Simpson Index was used to measure repertoire diversity. To capture all clonotypes, CMV-specificity analyses were performed on the non-normalized data set. In TCRdb, the immuneACCESS table is reduced to in-frame sequences with V and J assigned. These tables do not hold every clone; where another copy was compared, an unresolved V gene accounts for under half, and the others remain unexplained. Clone size and V and J calls were adopted from that table, with D and trimming inferred from the DNA. The sample table lists tens of thousands of clones, 90% to 96% of them with a count of one. The ten biggest clones cover under 2% of the sample.

The rearranged chain carries TRBV5-8 and TRBJ2-5; TRBD1 could be the D gene, as 5 bases match. The sequence came from a woman aged 45-65 years with acute myeloid leukemia. Some clones in this sample may be carry-over from other donors' samples. Sequenced here: peripheral blood mononuclear cells, sampled before stem cell transplant. This receptor carries the CDR3 CASSLGAGHQETQYF. The sequenced DNA: TGTGCCAGCAGCTTGGGTGCAGGGCACCAAGAGACCCAGTACTTC.